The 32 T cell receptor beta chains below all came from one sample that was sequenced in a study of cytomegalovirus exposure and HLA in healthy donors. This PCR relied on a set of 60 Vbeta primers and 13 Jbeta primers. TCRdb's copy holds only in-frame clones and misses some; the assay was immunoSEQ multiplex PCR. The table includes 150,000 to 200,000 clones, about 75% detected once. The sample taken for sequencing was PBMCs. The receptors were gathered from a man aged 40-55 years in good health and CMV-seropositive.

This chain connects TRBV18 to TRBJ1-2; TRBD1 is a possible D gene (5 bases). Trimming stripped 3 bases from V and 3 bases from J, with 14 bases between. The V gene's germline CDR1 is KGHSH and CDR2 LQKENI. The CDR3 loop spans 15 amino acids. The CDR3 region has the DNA TGTGCCAGCTCACCCCCTTTGGTAGGGGACTATGGCTACACCTTC. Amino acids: CASSPPLVGDYGYTF.

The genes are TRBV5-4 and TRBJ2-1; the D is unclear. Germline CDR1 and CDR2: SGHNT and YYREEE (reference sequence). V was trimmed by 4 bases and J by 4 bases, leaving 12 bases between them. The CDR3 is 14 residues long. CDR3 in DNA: TGTGCCAGCAGCACAGTAACTGGTTACAATGAGCAGTTCTTC. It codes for CASSTVTGYNEQFF.

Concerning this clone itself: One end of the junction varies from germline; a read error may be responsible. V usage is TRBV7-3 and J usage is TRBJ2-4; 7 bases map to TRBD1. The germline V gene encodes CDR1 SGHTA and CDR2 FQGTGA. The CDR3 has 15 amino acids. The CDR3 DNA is TGTGCCAGCAGCCCAGGGGGTTCAGGGGGAAACAGTCAGTACTTC. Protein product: CASSPGGSGGNSQYF.

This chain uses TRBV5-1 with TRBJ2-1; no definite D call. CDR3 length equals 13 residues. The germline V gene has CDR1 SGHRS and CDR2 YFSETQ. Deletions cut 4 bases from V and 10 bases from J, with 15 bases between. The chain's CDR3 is CASSLATAEEQFF. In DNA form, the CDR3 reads TGCGCCAGCAGCCTGGCCACGGCGGAGGAGCAGTTCTTC.

As DNA, the CDR3 is TGTGCCAGCAGCCAAGACCGGGGACACGGGAATGAAAAACTGTTTTTT. Amino acid sequence: CASSQDRGHGNEKLFF. This chain connects TRBV4-2 to TRBJ1-4; tentatively, D is TRBD1 (6 bases). CDR3 length: 16 residues. The germline CDR1 and CDR2 sequences are LGHNA and YNFKEQ. V lost 0 bases to trimming and J lost 5 bases, with 13 bases between them.

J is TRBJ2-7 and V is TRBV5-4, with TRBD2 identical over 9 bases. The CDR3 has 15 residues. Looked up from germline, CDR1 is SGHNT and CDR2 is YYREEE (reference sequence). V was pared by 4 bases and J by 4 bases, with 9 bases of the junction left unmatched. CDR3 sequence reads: CASSPGGRGTYEQYF. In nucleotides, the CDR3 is TGTGCCAGCAGCCCAGGCGGGAGGGGCACGTACGAGCAGTACTTC.

The DNA of the CDR3 is TGTGCCAGCTCACCACAGGGGGCAAAAGATACGCAGTATTTT. Encoded protein: CASSPQGAKDTQYF. The V and J genes are TRBV18 and TRBJ2-3, with 7 bases identical to TRBD1. Looked up from germline, CDR1 is KGHSH and CDR2 is LQKENI. V shed 1 base, J shed 5 bases, and the junction held 3 bases outside the gene matches. The CDR3 extends over 14 amino acids. The full variable domain, rest sourced from reference TRBV18 and TRBJ2-3, is NAGVMQNPRHLVRRRGQEARLRCSPMKGHSHVYWYRQLPEEGLKFMVYLQKENIIDESGMPKERFSAEFPKEGPSILRIQQVVRGDSAAYFCASSPQGAKDTQYFGPGTRLTVL.

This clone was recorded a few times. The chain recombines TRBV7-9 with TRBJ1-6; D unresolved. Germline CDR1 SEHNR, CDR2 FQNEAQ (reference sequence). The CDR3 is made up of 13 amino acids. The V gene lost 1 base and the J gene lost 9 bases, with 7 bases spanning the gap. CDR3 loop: CASSLGPSSPLHF. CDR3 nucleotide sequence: TGTGCCAGCAGCTTAGGTCCGTCTTCACCCCTCCACTTT. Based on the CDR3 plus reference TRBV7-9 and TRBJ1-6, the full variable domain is DTGVSQNPRHKITKRGQNVTFRCDPISEHNRLYWYRQTLGQGPEFLTYFQNEAQLEKSRLLSDRFSAERPKGSFSTLEIQRTEQGDSAMYLCASSLGPSSPLHFGNGTRLTVT.

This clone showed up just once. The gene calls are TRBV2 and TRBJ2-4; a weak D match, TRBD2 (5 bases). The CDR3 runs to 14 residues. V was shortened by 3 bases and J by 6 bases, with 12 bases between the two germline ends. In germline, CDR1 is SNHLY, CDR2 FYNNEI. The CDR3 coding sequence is TGTGCCAGCAGTGATGCGACACGGGGAAACATTCAGTACTTC. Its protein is CASSDATRGNIQYF.

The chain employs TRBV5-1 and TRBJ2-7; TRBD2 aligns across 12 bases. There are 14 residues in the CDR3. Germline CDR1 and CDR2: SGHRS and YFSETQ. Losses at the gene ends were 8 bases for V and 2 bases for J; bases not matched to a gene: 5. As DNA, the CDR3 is TGCGCCAGTGGGCTAGCGGGAGGGACCTACGAGCAGTACTTC. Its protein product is CASGLAGGTYEQYF.

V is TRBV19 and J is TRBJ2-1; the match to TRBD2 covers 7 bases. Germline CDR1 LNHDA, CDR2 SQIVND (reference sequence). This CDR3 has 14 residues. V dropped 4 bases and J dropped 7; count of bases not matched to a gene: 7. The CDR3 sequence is CASSTWEGRNEQFF. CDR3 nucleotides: TGTGCCAGTAGTACGTGGGAGGGCCGGAATGAGCAGTTCTTC. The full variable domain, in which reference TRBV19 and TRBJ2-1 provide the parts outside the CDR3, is DGGITQSPKYLFRKEGQNVTLSCEQNLNHDAMYWYRQDPGQGLRLIYYSQIVNDFQKGDIAEGYSVSREKKESFPLTVTSAQKNPTAFYLCASSTWEGRNEQFFGPGTRLTVL.

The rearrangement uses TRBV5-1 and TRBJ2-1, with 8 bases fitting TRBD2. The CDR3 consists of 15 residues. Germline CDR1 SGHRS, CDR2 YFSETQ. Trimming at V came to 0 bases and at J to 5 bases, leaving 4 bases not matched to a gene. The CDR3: CASSLVGTSDNEQFF. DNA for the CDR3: TGCGCCAGCAGCTTGGTTGGGACTAGTGACAATGAGCAGTTCTTC.

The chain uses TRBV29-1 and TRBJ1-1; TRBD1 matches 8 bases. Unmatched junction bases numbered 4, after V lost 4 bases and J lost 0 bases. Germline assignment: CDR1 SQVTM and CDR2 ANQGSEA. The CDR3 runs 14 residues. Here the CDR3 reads CSVVRQGMNTEAFF. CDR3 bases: TGCAGCGTTGTAAGACAGGGGATGAACACTGAAGCTTTCTTT.

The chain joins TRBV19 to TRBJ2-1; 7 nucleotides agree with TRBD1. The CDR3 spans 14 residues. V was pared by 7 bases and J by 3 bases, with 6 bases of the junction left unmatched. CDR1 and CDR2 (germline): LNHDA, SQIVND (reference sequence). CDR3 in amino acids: CASNPGTVYNEQFF. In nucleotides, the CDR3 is TGTGCCAGTAACCCCGGGACAGTCTACAATGAGCAGTTCTTC.

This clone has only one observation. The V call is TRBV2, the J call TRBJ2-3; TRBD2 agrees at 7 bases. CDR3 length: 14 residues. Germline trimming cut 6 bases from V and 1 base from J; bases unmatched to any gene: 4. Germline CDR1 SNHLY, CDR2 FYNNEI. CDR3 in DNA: TGTGCCAGCAGCGGAGCGGGGCGCACAGATACGCAGTATTTT. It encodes CASSGAGRTDTQYF.

The CDR3 DNA follows: TGCGCCAGCAGCTTGGCCCTGAGCACCGCGAACACCGGGGAGCTGTTTTTT. Translating gives CASSLALSTANTGELFF. The V gene is TRBV5-1, the J gene TRBJ2-2; no clear D. The CDR3 runs to 17 residues. V was shortened by 0 bases and J by 0 bases, with 12 bases between the two germline ends. Germline V gives CDR1 SGHRS, CDR2 YFSETQ.

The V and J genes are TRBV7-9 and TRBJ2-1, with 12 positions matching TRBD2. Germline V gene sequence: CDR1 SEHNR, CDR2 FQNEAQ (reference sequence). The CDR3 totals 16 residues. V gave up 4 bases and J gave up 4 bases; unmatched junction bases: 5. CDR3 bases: TGTGCCAGCAGCTCAGCGGGACTAGCGGGTTACAATGAGCAGTTCTTC. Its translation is CASSSAGLAGYNEQFF.

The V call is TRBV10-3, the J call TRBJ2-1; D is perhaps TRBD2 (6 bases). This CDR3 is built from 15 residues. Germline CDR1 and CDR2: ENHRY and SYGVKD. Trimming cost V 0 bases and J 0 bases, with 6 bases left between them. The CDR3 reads CAISESGSSYNEQFF. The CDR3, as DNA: TGTGCCATCAGTGAGTCCGGGAGCTCCTACAATGAGCAGTTCTTC.

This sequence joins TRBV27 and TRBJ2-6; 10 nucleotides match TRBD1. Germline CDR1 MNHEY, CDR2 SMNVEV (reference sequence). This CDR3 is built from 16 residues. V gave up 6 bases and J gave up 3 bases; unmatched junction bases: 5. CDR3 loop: CASRRQGAGGANVLTF. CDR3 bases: TGTGCCAGCAGGCGACAGGGGGCAGGTGGGGCCAACGTCCTGACTTTC. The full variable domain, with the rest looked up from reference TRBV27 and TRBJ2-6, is EAQVTQNPRYLITVTGKKLTVTCSQNMNHEYMSWYRQDPGLGLRQIYYSMNVEVTDKGDVPEGYKVSRKEKRNFPLILESPSPNQTSLYFCASRRQGAGGANVLTFGAGSRLTVL.

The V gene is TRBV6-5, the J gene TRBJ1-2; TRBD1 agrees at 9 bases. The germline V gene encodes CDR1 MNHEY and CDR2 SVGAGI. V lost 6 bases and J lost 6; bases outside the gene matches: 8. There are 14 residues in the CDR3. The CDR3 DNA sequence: TGTGCCAGCAGGTCCGGGACAGGGAGAGATGGCTACACCTTC. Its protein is CASRSGTGRDGYTF.

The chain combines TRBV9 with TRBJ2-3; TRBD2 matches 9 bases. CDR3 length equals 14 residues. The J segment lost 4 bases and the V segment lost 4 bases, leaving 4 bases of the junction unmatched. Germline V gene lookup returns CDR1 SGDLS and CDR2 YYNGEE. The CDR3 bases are TGTGCCAGCAGCCTAGCGGGATCGGCAGATACGCAGTATTTT. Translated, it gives CASSLAGSADTQYF. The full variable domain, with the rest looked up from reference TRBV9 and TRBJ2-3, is DSGVTQTPKHLITATGQRVTLRCSPRSGDLSVYWYQQSLDQGLQFLIQYYNGEERAKGNILERFSAQQFPDLHSELNLSSLELGDSALYFCASSLAGSADTQYFGPGTRLTVL.

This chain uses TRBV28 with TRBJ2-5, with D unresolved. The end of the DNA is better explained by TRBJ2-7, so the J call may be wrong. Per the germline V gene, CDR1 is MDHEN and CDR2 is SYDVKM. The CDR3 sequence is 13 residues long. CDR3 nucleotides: TGTGCCAGCAGTTCCCCTGGTATCTACGAGCAGTACTTC. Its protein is CASSSPGIYEQYF.

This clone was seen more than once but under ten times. CDR3 sequence: CAWSVRIAGVDSYEQYF. As DNA, the CDR3 is TGTGCCTGGAGTGTACGAATAGCGGGAGTCGACTCCTACGAGCAGTACTTC. V and J are TRBV30 and TRBJ2-7; 9 bases map to TRBD2. Germline V CDR1 and CDR2: GTSNPN, SVGIG (reference sequence). The CDR3 sequence is 17 residues long. Trimming cost V 0 bases and J 0 bases; bases outside gene matches: 9.

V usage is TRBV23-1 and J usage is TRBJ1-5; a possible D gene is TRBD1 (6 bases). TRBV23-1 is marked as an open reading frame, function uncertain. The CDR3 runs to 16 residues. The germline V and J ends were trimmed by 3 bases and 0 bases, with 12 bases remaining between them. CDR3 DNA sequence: TGCGCCAGCAGTCACCCGGGACAAAATAGCAATCAGCCCCAGCATTTT. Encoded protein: CASSHPGQNSNQPQHF.

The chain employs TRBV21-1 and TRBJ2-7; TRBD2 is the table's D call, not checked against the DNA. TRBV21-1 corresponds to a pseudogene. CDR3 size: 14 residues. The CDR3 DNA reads TGTGCCAGCAGCAAAGATAGTAGCTTCTACGAGCAGTACTTC. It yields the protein CASSKDSSFYEQYF.

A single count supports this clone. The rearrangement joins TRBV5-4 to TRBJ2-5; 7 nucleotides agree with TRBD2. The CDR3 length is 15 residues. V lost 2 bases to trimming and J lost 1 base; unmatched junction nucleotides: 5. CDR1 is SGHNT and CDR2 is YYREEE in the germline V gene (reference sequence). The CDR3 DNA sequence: TGTGCCAGCAGCTTAAAGGGACTAACCCAAGAGACCCAGTACTTC. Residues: CASSLKGLTQETQYF.

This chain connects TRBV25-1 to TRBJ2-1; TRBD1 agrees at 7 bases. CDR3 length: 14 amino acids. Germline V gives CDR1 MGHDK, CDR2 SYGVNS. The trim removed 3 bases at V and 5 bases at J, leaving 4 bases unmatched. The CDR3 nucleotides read TGTGCCAGCAGTGAGGTGACAGGGCACAATGAGCAGTTCTTC. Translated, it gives CASSEVTGHNEQFF.

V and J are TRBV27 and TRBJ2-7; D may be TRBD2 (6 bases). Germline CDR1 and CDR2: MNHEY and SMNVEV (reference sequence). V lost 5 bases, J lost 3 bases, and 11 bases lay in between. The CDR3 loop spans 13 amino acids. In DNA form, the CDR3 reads TGTGCCAGCAGTGCCTCGGGACTCTACGAGCAGTACTTC. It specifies CASSASGLYEQYF.

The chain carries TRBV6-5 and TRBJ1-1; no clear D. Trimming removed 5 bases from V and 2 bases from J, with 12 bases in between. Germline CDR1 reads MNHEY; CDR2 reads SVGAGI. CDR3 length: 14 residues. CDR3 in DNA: TGTGCCAGCAGTGAAATCAGTACAAACACTGAAGCTTTCTTT. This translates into CASSEISTNTEAFF.

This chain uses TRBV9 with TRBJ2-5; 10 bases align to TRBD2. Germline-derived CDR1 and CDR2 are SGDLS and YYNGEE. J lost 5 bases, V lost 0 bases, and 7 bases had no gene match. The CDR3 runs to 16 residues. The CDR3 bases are TGTGCCAGCAGCGTAGGGGCTAGCGGGAGCTGGGAGACCCAGTACTTC. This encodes CASSVGASGSWETQYF.

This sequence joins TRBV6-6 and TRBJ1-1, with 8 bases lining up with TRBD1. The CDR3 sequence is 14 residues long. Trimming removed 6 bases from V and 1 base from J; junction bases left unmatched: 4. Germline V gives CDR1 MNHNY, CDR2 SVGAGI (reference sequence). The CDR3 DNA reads TGTGCCAGCAGGATAGACAGGGGGAACACTGAAGCTTTCTTT. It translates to CASRIDRGNTEAFF.

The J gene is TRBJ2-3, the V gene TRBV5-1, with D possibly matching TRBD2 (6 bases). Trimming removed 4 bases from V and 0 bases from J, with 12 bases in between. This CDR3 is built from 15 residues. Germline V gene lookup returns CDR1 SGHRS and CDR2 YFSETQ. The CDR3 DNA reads TGCGCCAGCAGCCGGGAGCGGGTTAGCACAGATACGCAGTATTTT. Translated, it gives CASSRERVSTDTQYF.